This entry lists 2 T cell receptor beta chains sequenced from one sample in a study of blood T cell repertoires in COVID-19. This table comes from immunoSEQ multiplex PCR, and its TCRdb copy is limited to in-frame clones, with some not included. The table lists some 300,000 clones, roughly 91% of them singletons. Sequenced: PBMCs or T cells enriched from blood (not recorded which). These receptors were obtained from a woman in her fifties or sixties in a cohort exposed to, infected with or recovered from COVID-19 (not recorded which).

CDR3: CASSSTGEAFF. The CDR3 DNA reads as TGTGCCAGCAGCAGTACAGGGGAAGCTTTCTTT. The chain is built from TRBV3-1 (or the pseudogene TRBV3-2) and TRBJ1-1; possible D gene TRBD1, 6 bases. V lost 5 bases, J lost 8 bases, and 9 bases lay in between. The CDR3 consists of 11 residues. The V gene's germline CDR1 is LGHDT and CDR2 YNNKEL (reference sequence).

The rearrangement links TRBV29-1 to TRBJ2-1, with 9 bases matching TRBD2. This CDR3 region has 14 residues. Germline V lookup: CDR1 SQVTM, CDR2 ANQGSEA. V lost 4 bases to trimming and J lost 4 bases; unmatched junction nucleotides: 5. The CDR3 reads CSVVGGRGYNEQFF. In nucleotides, the CDR3 is TGCAGCGTTGTGGGCGGGAGGGGATACAATGAGCAGTTCTTC.